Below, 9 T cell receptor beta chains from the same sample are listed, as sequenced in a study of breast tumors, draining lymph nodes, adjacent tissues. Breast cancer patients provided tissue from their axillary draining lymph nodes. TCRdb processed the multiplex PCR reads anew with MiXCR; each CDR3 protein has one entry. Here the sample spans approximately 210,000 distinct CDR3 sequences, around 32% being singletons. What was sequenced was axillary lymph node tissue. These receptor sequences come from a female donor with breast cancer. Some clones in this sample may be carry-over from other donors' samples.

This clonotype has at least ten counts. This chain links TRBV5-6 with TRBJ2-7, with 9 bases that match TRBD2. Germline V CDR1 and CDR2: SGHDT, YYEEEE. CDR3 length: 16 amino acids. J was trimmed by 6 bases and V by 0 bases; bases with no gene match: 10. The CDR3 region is CASSLEGSGRLVEQYF. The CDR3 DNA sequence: TGTGCCAGCAGCTTGGAGGGTAGCGGGAGACTGGTCGAGCAGTACTTC.

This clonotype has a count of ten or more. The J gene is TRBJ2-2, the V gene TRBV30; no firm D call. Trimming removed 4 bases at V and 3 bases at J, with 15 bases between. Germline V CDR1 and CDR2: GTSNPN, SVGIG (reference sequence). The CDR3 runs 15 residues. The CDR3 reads CAWTAGTADTGELFF. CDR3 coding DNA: TGTGCCTGGACTGCCGGAACGGCGGACACCGGGGAGCTGTTTTTT.

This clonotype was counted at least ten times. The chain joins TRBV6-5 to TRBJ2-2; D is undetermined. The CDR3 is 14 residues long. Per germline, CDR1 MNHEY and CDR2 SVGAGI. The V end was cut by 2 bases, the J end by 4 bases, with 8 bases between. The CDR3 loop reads CASSYAGGTGELFF. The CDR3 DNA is TGTGCCAGCAGTTACGCCGGTGGCACCGGGGAGCTGTTTTTT.

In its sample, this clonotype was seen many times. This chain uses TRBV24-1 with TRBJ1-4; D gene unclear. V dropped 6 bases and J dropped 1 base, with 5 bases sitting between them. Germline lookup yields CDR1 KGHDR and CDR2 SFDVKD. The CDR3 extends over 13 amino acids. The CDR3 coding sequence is TGTGCCACCAGTCCGGGAACTAATGAAAAACTGTTTTTT. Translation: CATSPGTNEKLFF.

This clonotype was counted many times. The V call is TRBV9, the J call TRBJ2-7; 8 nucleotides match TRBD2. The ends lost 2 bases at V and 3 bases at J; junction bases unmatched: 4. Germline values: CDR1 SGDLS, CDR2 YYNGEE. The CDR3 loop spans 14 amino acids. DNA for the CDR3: TGTGCCAGCAGCGTTACTAGCGGCCTCTACGAGCAGTACTTC. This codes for CASSVTSGLYEQYF.

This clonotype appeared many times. The CDR3 here is CSARVPSRQETQYF. The CDR3 nucleotides are TGCAGTGCTAGAGTTCCCAGCAGACAAGAGACCCAGTACTTC. J is TRBJ2-5 and V is TRBV20-1, with D hard to call. V dropped 1 base and J dropped 2 bases, with 11 bases sitting between them. Germline CDR1 is DFQATT and CDR2 is SNEGSKA (reference sequence). The CDR3 is 14 amino acids.

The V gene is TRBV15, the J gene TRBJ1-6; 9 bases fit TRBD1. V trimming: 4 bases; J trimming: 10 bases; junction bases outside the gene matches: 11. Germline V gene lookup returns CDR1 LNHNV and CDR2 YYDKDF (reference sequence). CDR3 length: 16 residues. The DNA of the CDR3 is TGTGCCACCAGCAATTGGGACAGGGATGGAGAATCACCCCTCCACTTT. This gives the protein CATSNWDRDGESPLHF.

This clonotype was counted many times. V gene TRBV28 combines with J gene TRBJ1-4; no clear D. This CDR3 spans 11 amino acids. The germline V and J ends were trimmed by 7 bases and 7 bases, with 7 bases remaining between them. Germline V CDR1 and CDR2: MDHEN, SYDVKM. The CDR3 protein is CASKDGEKLFF. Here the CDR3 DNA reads TGTGCCAGCAAAGATGGTGAAAAACTGTTTTTT.

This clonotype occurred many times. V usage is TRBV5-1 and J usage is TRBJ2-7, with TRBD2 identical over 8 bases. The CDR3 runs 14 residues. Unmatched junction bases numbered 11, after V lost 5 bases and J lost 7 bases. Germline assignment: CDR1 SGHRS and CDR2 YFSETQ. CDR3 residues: CASRDGRARREQYF. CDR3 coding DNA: TGCGCCAGCAGGGACGGGAGGGCCAGACGGGAGCAGTACTTC. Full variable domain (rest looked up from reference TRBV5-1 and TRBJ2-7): KAGVTQTPRYLIKTRGQQVTLSCSPISGHRSVSWYQQTPGQGLQFLFEYFSETQRNKGNFPGRFSGRQFSNSRSEMNVSTLELGDSALYLCASRDGRARREQYFGPGTRLTVT.